The clone carrying this T cell receptor beta chain has a single count. Its antigen is undetermined. Although they were nominally healthy when sampled, donors likely had unrecorded immune exposures. This sample is part of a study of cytomegalovirus exposure and HLA in healthy donors. PCR used 60 Vbeta primers and 13 Jbeta primers. TCRdb's copy holds only in-frame clones and misses some; the assay was immunoSEQ multiplex PCR. The sample includes 110,000 or so clones, over 75% of them seen just once. Study-wide results and limits: Associated with HLA alleles at 0.05 false discovery rate in a later analysis were about 17,000 TCR beta sequences. Differences between HLA loci emerged in a later analysis of TCR association rates, with DRB1 most and HLA-C fewest. Researchers catalogued about 150 TCR beta chains as cytomegalovirus-associated.

The CDR3 is 17 amino acids. Germline CDR1 is MGHRA and CDR2 is YSYEKL. V dropped 4 bases and J dropped 0; count of bases not matched to a gene: 7. This rearrangement joins TRBV4-1 to TRBJ1-1, with 11 bases fitting TRBD1. Sequencing used PBMCs. This TCR was recovered from a young woman in good health and CMV-seronegative. The CDR3 loop is CASSPRDRGTLNTEAFF. For the CDR3, the DNA is TGCGCCAGCAGCCCCCGGGACAGGGGGACCCTGAACACTGAAGCTTTCTTT.